This TCR beta chain was identified in a study of circulating tumor DNA in untreated peripheral T-cell lymphoma. Clones were read by immunoSEQ multiplex PCR, and TCRdb kept only the in-frame ones, dropping some. Here the sample spans thousands of clones, under 80% being singletons. The V gene's germline CDR1 is KGHSH and CDR2 LQKENI. The CDR3 is 14 amino acids. Trimming pared 3 bases from V and 6 bases from J, leaving 14 bases between. The chain couples TRBV18 to TRBJ1-1; D may be TRBD1 (6 bases). Source material: tumor tissue. The origin of this receptor is a human donor with peripheral T-cell lymphoma. CDR3 loop: CASSPPAGVAEAFF. The CDR3 DNA reads as TGTGCCAGCTCACCCCCTGCAGGGGTCGCTGAAGCTTTCTTT.